A single sample gave rise to the 6 T cell receptor beta chains below, sequenced in a study of Graves' ophthalmopathy and Graves' hyperthyroidism. RNA transcripts served as template for amplifying TCR beta CDR3 sequences. Second-round multiplex PCR came after a first-round RT-PCR that employed HTBI primers. TCRdb re-called the multiplex PCR reads through MiXCR, storing one row per CDR3 protein. Of 150,000 to 200,000 distinct CDR3 sequences listed, about two fifths are singletons. The source material was peripheral blood. These receptors all come from a man aged 25 to 40 with Graves' ophthalmopathy.

This clonotype came up many times. This chain links TRBV6-6 with TRBJ2-5, with D possibly TRBD2 on 5 matching bases. The CDR3 totals 16 residues. Trimming removed 6 bases at V and 2 bases at J, with 19 bases between. Germline V lookup: CDR1 MNHNY, CDR2 SVGAGI (reference sequence). CDR3 coding DNA: TGTGCCAGCAGACGGAACGGAGGATCCATACAAGAGACCCAGTACTTC. Translating it yields CASRRNGGSIQETQYF.

This clonotype was found many times. The chain is built from TRBV25-1 and TRBJ2-2; D not certain. Germline assignment: CDR1 MGHDK and CDR2 SYGVNS. CDR3 length: 15 residues. V gave up 6 bases and J gave up 2 bases, with 13 bases separating them. The CDR3 DNA is TGTGCCAGCAGGCCCGCGGCCGGTAACACCGGGGAGCTGTTTTTT. This sequence encodes CASRPAAGNTGELFF.

This clonotype was recorded many times. CDR3 region: CATGAGISSYEQYF. CDR3 in DNA: TGTGCCACTGGAGCGGGCATTAGCTCCTACGAGCAGTACTTC. V is TRBV19 and J is TRBJ2-7, with a possible D match to TRBD2 (6 bases). Per germline, CDR1 LNHDA and CDR2 SQIVND (reference sequence). V was trimmed by 10 bases and J by 0 bases, leaving 16 bases between them. The CDR3 is made up of 14 amino acids. Full variable domain (rest looked up from reference TRBV19 and TRBJ2-7): DGGITQSPKYLFRKEGQNVTLSCEQNLNHDAMYWYRQDPGQGLRLIYYSQIVNDFQKGDIAEGYSVSREKKESFPLTVTSAQKNPTAFYLCATGAGISSYEQYFGPGTRLTVT.

This clonotype was observed at least ten times. The J gene is TRBJ2-2, the V gene TRBV6-5, with a tentative D call TRBD2 (6 bases). CDR3 size: 18 residues. The V end lost 8 bases, the J end lost 3 bases, and 25 bases lay between the germline ends. Germline loops: CDR1 MNHEY, CDR2 SVGAGI. The CDR3 spells CASDHSPLGGYDTGELFF. CDR3 DNA sequence: TGTGCCAGCGACCACTCTCCTTTAGGAGGGTATGACACCGGGGAGCTGTTTTTT.

The chain is built from TRBV29-1 and TRBJ1-2, with TRBD1 matching over 9 bases. Germline V lookup: CDR1 SQVTM, CDR2 ANQGSEA. V shed 1 base and J 1 base; nucleotides not matched to a gene: 1. The CDR3 consists of 14 residues. As DNA, the CDR3 is TGCAGCGTTGAAGGGGGACAGGGTAACTATGGCTACACCTTC. As protein: CSVEGGQGNYGYTF.

The rearrangement uses TRBV6-1 and TRBJ1-1; D gene unclear. Germline V CDR1 and CDR2: MNHNS, SASEGT. CDR3 length: 13 amino acids. V was trimmed by 2 bases and J by 4 bases, leaving 8 bases between them. The CDR3 coding sequence is TGTGCCAGCAGTGAAACAGTCGGCACTGAAGCTTTCTTT. It yields the protein CASSETVGTEAFF.